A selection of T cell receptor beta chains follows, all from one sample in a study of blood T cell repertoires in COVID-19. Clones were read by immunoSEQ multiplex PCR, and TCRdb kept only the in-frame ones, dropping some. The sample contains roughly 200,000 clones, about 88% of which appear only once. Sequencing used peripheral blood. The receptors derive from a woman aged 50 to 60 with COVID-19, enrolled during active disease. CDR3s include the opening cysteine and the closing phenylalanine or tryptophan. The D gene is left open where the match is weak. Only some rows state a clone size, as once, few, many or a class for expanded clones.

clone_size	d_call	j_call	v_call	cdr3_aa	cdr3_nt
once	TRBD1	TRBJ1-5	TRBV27	CASRGGQSSNQPQHF	TGTGCCAGCAGAGGGGGACAGTCGAGCAATCAGCCCCAGCATTTT
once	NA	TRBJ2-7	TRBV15	CATSQGGIRRYF	TGTGCCACCAGCCAGGGGGGTATCCGAAGATACTTC
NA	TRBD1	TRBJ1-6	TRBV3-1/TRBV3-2	CASSQVVTGGGWGNSPLHF	TGTGCCAGCAGCCAAGTTGTGACAGGGGGAGGTTGGGGAAATTCACCCCTCCACTTT
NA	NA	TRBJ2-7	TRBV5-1	CASSLESRLSSYEQYF	TGCGCCAGCAGCTTGGAAAGCCGACTCAGCTCCTACGAGCAGTACTTC
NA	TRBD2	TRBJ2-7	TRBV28	CASSSPGLGYEQYF	TGTGCCAGCAGTTCCCCGGGACTAGGCTACGAGCAGTACTTC
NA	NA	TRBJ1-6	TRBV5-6	CASTLGLGDSPLHF	TGTGCCAGCACCCTCGGACTAGGGGATTCACCCCTCCACTTT
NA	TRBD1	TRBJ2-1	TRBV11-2	CASSLGTGGYEQFF	TGTGCCAGCAGCTTGGGGACAGGGGGGTATGAGCAGTTCTTC
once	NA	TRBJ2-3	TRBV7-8	CASSRGKTPEGRTERNTDTQYF	TGTGCCAGCAGCCGCGGTAAGACTCCCGAGGGGCGGACAGAAAGGAACACAGATACGCAGTATTTT
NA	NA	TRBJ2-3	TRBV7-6	CASSLVLSGGPPDTQYF	TGTGCCAGCAGCTTAGTGTTGAGTGGGGGCCCCCCAGATACGCAGTATTTT
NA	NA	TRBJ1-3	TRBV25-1	CASSDNPGFSSGNTIYF	TGTGCCAGCAGTGACAACCCGGGATTCTCCTCTGGAAACACCATATATTTT
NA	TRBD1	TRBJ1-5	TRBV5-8	CASSLGQGRFQPQHF	TGTGCCAGCAGCTTGGGACAGGGGAGGTTTCAGCCCCAGCATTTT
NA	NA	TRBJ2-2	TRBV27	CASRARDSALRGTGELFF	TGTGCCAGCCGGGCCCGGGACTCCGCTTTGAGGGGCACCGGGGAGCTGTTTTTT
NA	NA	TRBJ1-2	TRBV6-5	CASTPRSLIGYTF	TGTGCCAGCACTCCCCGGTCCCTCATTGGCTACACCTTC
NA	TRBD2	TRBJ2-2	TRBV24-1	CATSDFPSGGQNTGELFF	TGTGCCACCAGTGATTTCCCTAGCGGGGGGCAGAACACCGGGGAGCTGTTTTTT
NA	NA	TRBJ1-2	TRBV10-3	CAISDGVWVNYGYTF	TGTGCCATCAGTGACGGGGTTTGGGTAAACTATGGCTACACCTTC
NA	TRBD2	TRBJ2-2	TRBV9	CASSPGGAIGELFF	TGTGCCAGCAGCCCGGGAGGGGCTATCGGGGAGCTGTTTTTT
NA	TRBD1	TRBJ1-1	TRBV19	CASSIKNRGNTEAFF	TGTGCCAGTAGTATAAAAAACAGGGGTAACACTGAAGCTTTCTTT
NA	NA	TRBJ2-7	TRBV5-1	CASSLEGNSYEQYF	TGCGCCAGCAGCTTGGAGGGGAACTCCTACGAGCAGTACTTC
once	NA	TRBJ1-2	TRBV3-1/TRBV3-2	CASSLRQKGYTF	TGTGCCAGCAGTCTTCGACAGAAGGGCTACACCTTC
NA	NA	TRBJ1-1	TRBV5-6	CASSLEGGTEAFF	TGTGCCAGCAGCTTAGAAGGGGGCACTGAAGCTTTCTTT
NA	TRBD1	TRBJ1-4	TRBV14	CASSQSPGTGREKLFF	TGTGCCAGCAGCCAATCTCCCGGGACAGGGAGAGAAAAACTGTTTTTT
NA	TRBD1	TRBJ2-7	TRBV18	CASSRGLSGQGSDEQYF	TGTGCCAGCTCAAGGGGCTTGTCGGGACAGGGGTCCGACGAGCAGTACTTC
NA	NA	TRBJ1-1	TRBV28	CASSFLLMNTEAFF	TGTGCCAGCAGTTTTCTACTGATGAACACTGAAGCTTTCTTT
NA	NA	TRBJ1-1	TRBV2	CASSETGPPGTEAFF	TGTGCCAGCAGTGAAACAGGGCCCCCTGGCACTGAAGCTTTCTTT
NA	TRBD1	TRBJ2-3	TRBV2	CASSYRQGGTDTQYF	TGTGCCAGCAGTTACCGACAGGGGGGGACAGATACGCAGTATTTT
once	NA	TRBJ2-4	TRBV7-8	CASSPPGVAKNIQYF	TGTGCCAGCAGCCCCCCAGGGGTAGCCAAAAACATTCAGTACTTC